Detailed here is one T cell receptor beta chain. What it recognizes is unknown. This record belongs to a study of early T cells in non-severe SARS-CoV-2 infection. Study at large: Sequenced bulk RNA came from whole blood that was unsorted, and chains were unpaired. Study findings and constraints: Anti-spike CD8 specificities were favored by VDJdb matching, whose results missed private and CD4 specificities.

In the library, individual cDNA molecules carried attached unique molecular identifiers. One entry per CDR3 protein, called by TCRdb with MiXCR from the 5' RACE reads. The sample consists of 20,000 to 25,000 distinct CDR3 sequences, more than 4% of them appearing once. Germline V gives CDR1 GTSNPN, CDR2 SVGIG (reference sequence). V lost 0 bases and J lost 4, with 8 bases in between. The CDR3 runs to 13 residues. Sequenced material: whole blood. The origin of this receptor is an adult who was a healthcare worker with PCR-confirmed SARS-CoV-2 infection or an uninfected control (not recorded which). The chain employs TRBV30 and TRBJ2-3, with no clear D. The CDR3 DNA sequence: TGTGCCTGGAGTGTACGAATGGCAGATACGCAGTATTTT. This translates into CAWSVRMADTQYF.